These 7 T cell receptor beta chains were sequenced from one sample in a study of shared clonotypes between healthy human individuals. The assay was immunoSEQ multiplex PCR, and TCRdb's table has in-frame clones only and misses some. The table records more than 2 million clones, 90% to 96% of them present only once. The sequencing sample was made of naive CD4+ T cells sorted from blood. Subset noted: CD45RA+ positively selected. Receptors originate from a man aged 18 to 30 in good health.

This rearrangement joins TRBV5-1 to TRBJ2-5, with D perhaps matching TRBD2 (6 bases). This CDR3 is 15 amino acids long. V lost 0 bases and J lost 5, with 14 bases in between. Germline CDR1 is SGHRS and CDR2 is YFSETQ. CDR3 in amino acids: CASSLVEGIGETQYF. As DNA, the CDR3 is TGCGCCAGCAGCTTGGTGGAGGGGATTGGGGAGACCCAGTACTTC.

The chain joins TRBV5-1 to TRBJ1-2, with D maybe TRBD1 (5 bases). V was cut by 5 bases and J by 2 bases, with 10 bases left in between. Germline CDR1 and CDR2: SGHRS and YFSETQ. The length of the CDR3 is 13 residues. This chain's CDR3 is CASSRDRNYGYTF. As DNA, the CDR3 is TGCGCCAGCAGTCGTGACAGAAACTATGGCTACACCTTC.

The rearrangement links TRBV6-5 to TRBJ1-1; D is possibly TRBD1 (5 bases). The germline V gene encodes CDR1 MNHEY and CDR2 SVGAGI. The ends were cut back, 6 bases at V and 5 bases at J, with 19 bases in the middle. This CDR3 spans 15 amino acids. The CDR3 nucleotides read TGTGCCAGCAGGCGAGGGACCCCTTGGTCTACTGAAGCTTTCTTT. It specifies CASRRGTPWSTEAFF.

The chain has TRBV27 and TRBJ2-3, with 15 positions matching TRBD2. The germline gives CDR1 MNHEY, CDR2 SMNVEV (reference sequence). The CDR3 length is 15 residues. V was clipped by 5 bases and J by 6 bases; unmatched bases: 3. CDR3 sequence: CASSAGTSGRDTQYF. DNA of the CDR3: TGTGCCAGCAGTGCCGGGACTAGCGGGAGGGATACGCAGTATTTT.

This clone was detected once. V usage is TRBV28 and J usage is TRBJ2-6; D remains ambiguous. The ends were cut back, 1 base at V and 3 bases at J, with 10 bases in the middle. The CDR3 loop spans 16 amino acids. Germline V gives CDR1 MDHEN, CDR2 SYDVKM. CDR3 region: CASSLSGWYGANVLTF. The CDR3 region has the DNA TGTGCCAGCAGTTTATCGGGTTGGTATGGGGCCAACGTCCTGACTTTC.

This rearrangement joins TRBV7-9 to TRBJ2-1, with TRBD2 identical over 14 bases. J was trimmed by 5 bases and V by 8 bases; bases with no gene match: 5. The CDR3 covers 15 residues. CDR1 and CDR2 from the germline V gene are SEHNR and FQNEAQ (reference sequence). The CDR3 coding sequence is TGTGCCAGCGCCCTGGGACTAGCGGGAGACAATGAGCAGTTCTTC. Translated, it gives CASALGLAGDNEQFF.

The chain links TRBV4-1 to TRBJ2-1; maybe TRBD2 (5 bases). Germline V lookup: CDR1 MGHRA, CDR2 YSYEKL. V shed 4 bases and J shed 8 bases, with 18 bases lying between them. The CDR3 is 15 amino acids. The chain's CDR3 is CASSRTGRSEDEQFF. The DNA for the CDR3 is TGCGCCAGCAGCCGCACGGGAAGGTCCGAGGATGAGCAGTTCTTC.